Presented here are 12 T cell receptor beta chains from one specimen sequenced in a study of Graves' ophthalmopathy and Graves' hyperthyroidism (dated by TCRdb to about 2018). Sequencing was carried out with an Illumina HiSeq 2000. For repertoire sequencing, the TCR beta CDR3 regions were amplified from RNA transcripts. A first-round RT-PCR used HTBI primers with the Qiagen OneStep RT-PCR kit, followed by a second-round multiplex PCR, size selection and purification. In TCRdb, the public reads were trimmed at Q25 with fastp and aligned with MiXCR, with productive beta chains retained. Each CDR3 protein appears once, grouped with its most common genes and DNA. The sample table records approximately 1.2 million distinct CDR3 sequences; less than 45% of these occur just once. More than 9.5% of the sample goes to the ten largest clones. The sequencing input was peripheral blood or thyroid tissue (not recorded which). The source is an adult man with Graves' hyperthyroidism.

About this clonotype: A read error is possible here, since a much larger clone lies one base away. The chain is built from TRBV7-2 and TRBJ2-7; D remains unclear. Germline V lookup: CDR1 SGHTA, CDR2 FQGNSA. CDR3 length: 15 amino acids. The CDR3 DNA follows: TGTGTCAGCAGCTCAGGCCCCCAGCTCCACTACGAGCAGTACTTC. Translated: CVSSSGPQLHYEQYF.

This clonotype was detected once. Being one base from a much bigger clone, this may be a read error. This chain uses TRBV11-2 with TRBJ1-6; D not certain. The CDR3 spans 11 residues. With 8 bases removed from V and 14 bases from J, the gap between germline ends came to 13 bases. Germline assignment: CDR1 SGHAT and CDR2 FQNNGV. CDR3 sequence reads: CASGPGSSLHF. The CDR3, as DNA: TGTGCCAGCGGCCCGGGGTCGTCCCTCCACTTT. The full variable domain, rest sourced from reference TRBV11-2 and TRBJ1-6, is EAGVAQSPRYKIIEKRQSVAFWCNPISGHATLYWYQQILGQGPKLLIQFQNNGVVDDSQLPKDRFSAERLKGVDSTLKIQPAKLEDSAVYLCASGPGSSLHFGNGTRLTVT.

The sample holds a few counts of this clonotype. The rearrangement links TRBV12-3 or TRBV12-4 to TRBJ1-4; no clear D gene. This CDR3 is built from 14 residues. The ends were cut back, 2 bases at V and 8 bases at J, with 12 bases in the middle. CDR3 sequence (DNA): TGTGCCAGCAGTTTACTAGGGTTTGCGGAAAAACTGTTTTTT. It encodes CASSLLGFAEKLFF.

This clonotype appeared many times. The V gene is TRBV7-8, the J gene TRBJ2-7, with TRBD1 identical over 10 bases. Germline V lookup: CDR1 SGHVS, CDR2 FQNEAQ. The CDR3 has 15 amino acids. The ends lost 8 bases at V and 3 bases at J; junction bases unmatched: 10. CDR3 sequence reads: CASCSNGQGVYEQYF. DNA of the CDR3: TGTGCCAGCTGCTCCAATGGACAGGGGGTCTACGAGCAGTACTTC.

With respect to this clonotype: Germline is not matched at one junction end, which may reflect a read error. The V and J genes are TRBV10-3 and TRBJ2-6; D is uncertain. This CDR3 has 12 amino acids. Germline CDR1 and CDR2: ENHRY and SYGVKD. The CDR3 DNA is TGTGCCATCAGTGAGTCTACGGGTTTAAGGGCTTTC. This gives the protein CAISESTGLRAF.

This clonotype has at least ten counts. The chain combines TRBV19 with TRBJ2-5, with 9 bases identical to TRBD1. The germline gives CDR1 LNHDA, CDR2 SQIVND (reference sequence). This CDR3 is built from 15 residues. Trimming cost V 4 bases and J 5 bases; bases outside gene matches: 8. DNA of the CDR3: TGTGCCAGTAGTACCACCTGGACAGGGGAGGAGACCCAGTACTTC. As protein: CASSTTWTGEETQYF.

Points on this clonotype: A much larger clone lies a single base off, so this may be a read error. This chain links TRBV7-2 with TRBJ2-2, with D perhaps TRBD1 (5 bases). Per the germline V gene, CDR1 is SGHTA and CDR2 is FQGNSA. The CDR3 is 13 residues long. V gave up 8 bases and J gave up 6 bases, with 13 bases separating them. This CDR3 reads CASGAASSGELFF. CDR3 coding DNA: TGTGCCAGCGGGGCGGCGAGCTCCGGGGAGCTGTTTTTT.

This chain uses TRBV29-1 with TRBJ2-7; D possibly corresponds to TRBD2 (5 bases). Germline V gene data show CDR1 as SQVTM and CDR2 as ANQGSEA. This CDR3 contains 13 residues. V was clipped by 0 bases and J by 3 bases, with 9 bases between them. The CDR3 sequence is CSVEDRGIYEQYF. The CDR3 DNA sequence: TGCAGCGTTGAAGATCGGGGAATCTACGAGCAGTACTTC.

For this clonotype: A much larger clone is a single base away; this may be a read error. The chain carries TRBV7-7 and TRBJ1-1, with D unresolved. The CDR3 extends over 15 amino acids. Looked up from germline, CDR1 is SSHAT and CDR2 is FNYEAQ (reference sequence). Trimming took 4 bases from V and 4 from J, leaving 16 bases between them. In DNA form, the CDR3 reads TGTGCCAGCAGCTCCGGGATCCTAGTAGGCACTGAAGCTTTCTTT. Residues: CASSSGILVGTEAFF.

The chain recombines TRBV7-2 with TRBJ2-5; D unresolved. The CDR3 has 15 amino acids. Trimming removed 6 bases at V and 2 bases at J, with 16 bases between. The germline gives CDR1 SGHTA, CDR2 FQGNSA. The CDR3 DNA follows: TGTGCCAGCAGGTCCGGCAGAGGAGTTCAAGAGACCCAGTACTTC. Amino acids: CASRSGRGVQETQYF.

This clonotype was detected a few times. V gene TRBV5-1 combines with J gene TRBJ1-5, with 12 bases that match TRBD1. The CDR3 is 15 amino acids. V trimming: 5 bases; J trimming: 5 bases; junction bases outside the gene matches: 5. The V gene's germline CDR1 is SGHRS and CDR2 YFSETQ. This chain's CDR3 is CASRTGTGGDQPQHF. The CDR3 DNA follows: TGCGCCAGCAGAACAGGGACAGGGGGCGATCAGCCCCAGCATTTT.

This clonotype turned up a few times. This sequence is one base from a far larger clone and is likely a read error. The chain uses TRBV7-9 and TRBJ2-7; no clear D. Trimming removed 8 bases at V and 2 bases at J, with 1 base between. The CDR3 sequence is 9 residues long. The germline V gene has CDR1 SEHNR and CDR2 FQNEAQ (reference sequence). CDR3 amino acids: CASAYEQYF. In DNA, the CDR3 is TGTGCCAGCGCCTACGAGCAGTACTTC.